This is a list of T cell receptor beta chains from one sample in a study of Graves' ophthalmopathy and Graves' hyperthyroidism. TCRdb independently ran MiXCR on the multiplex PCR reads; one entry per CDR3 protein. Among 600,000 to 700,000 distinct CDR3 sequences listed, roughly 39% were seen once. The specimen was peripheral blood. The receptors stem from an adult man with Graves' ophthalmopathy. CDR3s include the opening cysteine and the closing phenylalanine or tryptophan. The order of the fields is D gene, J gene, V gene, clone size, CDR3 DNA, CDR3 protein. D genes are given only for firm matches. Some rows mark clone size as missing; the rest say once, few, many or name a class of expanded clone.

TRBD1 TRBJ1-4 TRBV12-3/TRBV12-4 many TGTGCCAGCAGTTCGTCGACAGGGGGAAAGGAAAAACTGTTTTTT CASSSSTGGKEKLFF
NA TRBJ2-7 TRBV4-1 many TGCGCCAGCAGCCAAGGAGCCCTCTCCTCCTACGAGCAGTACTTC CASSQGALSSYEQYF
NA TRBJ2-3 TRBV12-5 NA TGTGCTAGTGGTTTGGTACCGGGAAAACAGTATTTT CASGLVPGKQYF
TRBD2 TRBJ2-2 TRBV6-1 NA TGTGCCAGCGGGGGAGGGGCGAACACCGGGGAGCTGTTTTTT CASGGGANTGELFF
NA TRBJ2-5 TRBV7-8 NA TGTGCCAGCAGCTTAGGTGACAGACAGGCACGGTGGGGGAGGGCCCGGGAGACCCAGTACTTC CASSLGDRQARWGRARETQYF
TRBD1 TRBJ2-7 TRBV7-2 many TGTGCCAGCAGCTTAATAGGGGGCATCCACGAGCAGTACTTC CASSLIGGIHEQYF
TRBD2 TRBJ2-5 TRBV7-2 NA TGTGCCAGCAGCTTTTCCGGGACTAGCGGCGTGGGCCAAGAGACCCAGTACTTC CASSFSGTSGVGQETQYF
NA TRBJ1-3 TRBV7-3 once TGTGCCAGCAGCTTAACGGCAGGGACCTCTGGAAACACCATATATTTT CASSLTAGTSGNTIYF
TRBD1 TRBJ1-2 TRBV19 NA TGTGCCAGTACCATAGGACAGGGATACGGCTACACCTTC CASTIGQGYGYTF
TRBD2 TRBJ2-2 TRBV9 NA TGTGCCAGCAGCCGCACCGGGACTAGCGGGAGGGCAGGGGAGCTGTTTTTT CASSRTGTSGRAGELFF
TRBD1 TRBJ1-5 TRBV6-1 many TGTGCCAGCAGGGAACAGGGGTGGAGTCAGCCCCAGCATTTT CASREQGWSQPQHF
NA TRBJ1-6 TRBV9 NA TGTGCCAGCAGCCCAGCTGGGACAATCTCACCCCTCCACTTT CASSPAGTISPLHF
NA TRBJ1-1 TRBV19 many TGTGCCACAGTAAATCGACAGCAGAACACTGAAGCTTTCTTT CATVNRQQNTEAFF
TRBD1 TRBJ2-7 TRBV20-1 many TGCAGTGCTAGCCCCAGAGACAGGGGCTACGAGCAGTACTTC CSASPRDRGYEQYF
NA TRBJ1-1 TRBV29-1 NA TGCAGCGTGAGCCCCCAGGGAAGCACTGAAGCTTTCTTT CSVSPQGSTEAFF
NA TRBJ1-2 TRBV7-9 few TGTGCCTGGATAGCCAGCAGCTCTAACTATGGCTACACCTTC CAWIASSSNYGYTF
TRBD1 TRBJ2-7 TRBV7-9 many TGTGCCAGCAGCTTAACCTCCGGGACAGACCCCTACGAGCAGTACTTC CASSLTSGTDPYEQYF
TRBD1 TRBJ1-1 TRBV10-3 NA TGTGCCCTCCGGGGGACAGGGTTCGGGATGAACACTGAAGCTTTCTTT CALRGTGFGMNTEAFF
NA TRBJ1-5 TRBV10-3 NA TGTGCCATCAGTGAATCAAGGGACCAGCCCCGGCATTTT CAISESRDQPRHF
NA TRBJ1-6 TRBV14 NA TGTGCCAGCAGCCAAGTAGGCGTCGGGGATTATTCACCCCTCCACTTT CASSQVGVGDYSPLHF
NA TRBJ2-5 TRBV7-9 many TGTGCCAGCAGCTTTACCCGAGAGACCCAGTACTTC CASSFTRETQYF
NA TRBJ2-7 TRBV20-1 NA TGCAGTGCTAGCTTGGGGGACAACTACGAGCAGTACTTC CSASLGDNYEQYF
NA TRBJ1-2 TRBV29-1 NA TGCAGCTTGGAAGGGAACGGAGGACATGGCTACACCTTC CSLEGNGGHGYTF
NA TRBJ1-2 TRBV2 NA TGTGCCAGCAGTGCCTCAAGCCGTGGCTTGGTGGGCTATGGCTACACCTTC CASSASSRGLVGYGYTF
TRBD1 TRBJ2-7 TRBV7-9 NA TGTGCCAGCAGCGACACGGACAGGGTCTACGAGCGGTACTTC CASSDTDRVYERYF
NA TRBJ1-4 TRBV7-9 NA TGTGCCAGCAGCTTAGAAGGCGGGCATAAGGAAAAACTGTTTTTT CASSLEGGHKEKLFF
NA TRBJ2-5 TRBV9 many TGTGCCAGCAGCGTAGGGGCCGGGGACGAGACCCAGTACTTC CASSVGAGDETQYF
NA TRBJ2-5 TRBV15 once TGTGCCACCAGCAGCCTCTCGGCGGGGAGGGAGACCCAGTACTTC CATSSLSAGRETQYF
NA TRBJ1-5 TRBV12-3/TRBV12-4 NA TGTGCCAGCAGTTTAGGGGCAGGGGTGGATCAGCCCCAGCATTTT CASSLGAGVDQPQHF
TRBD1 TRBJ1-6 TRBV5-8 NA TGTGCCAGCAGCTCAACCTACAGGGGGCGTAGGAATTCACCCCTCCACTTT CASSSTYRGRRNSPLHF
NA TRBJ1-4 TRBV5-1 NA TGCGCCAGCAGCCCAGGGAGGAGAGATGAAAAACTGTTTTTT CASSPGRRDEKLFF
NA TRBJ1-4 TRBV2 many TGTGCCAGCAGTGATCCCGGGACGGTCCTATCCGATGAAAAACTGTTTTTT CASSDPGTVLSDEKLFF
TRBD2 TRBJ2-7 TRBV2 many TGTGCCAGCATCGGGCTAGCGGGAGATGAGCAGTACTTC CASIGLAGDEQYF
TRBD1 TRBJ1-6 TRBV2 few TGTGCCAGCGGAAGGGACAGCTATAATTCACCCCTCCACTTT CASGRDSYNSPLHF
TRBD2 TRBJ2-2 TRBV24-1 NA TGTGCCACCAGTGACGCCGGGACTAGCTACACCGGGGAGCTGTTTTTT CATSDAGTSYTGELFF
NA TRBJ2-7 TRBV10-3 NA TGTGCCTCCGACTCCCCGGACGGGACCTACGAGCAGTACTTC CASDSPDGTYEQYF
TRBD2 TRBJ2-7 TRBV2 many TGTGCCAGCAGTCCTGACGGGGCGGGAGCCGAGCAGTACTTC CASSPDGAGAEQYF
NA TRBJ2-5 TRBV5-1 NA TGCGCCAGCAGGGGGACAGCGGGCCCCCAAGAGACCCAGTACTTC CASRGTAGPQETQYF
NA TRBJ1-2 TRBV6-6 many TGTGCCAGCAGTTCAGGGAGGGTATCTAACTATGGCTACACCTTC CASSSGRVSNYGYTF
NA TRBJ2-7 TRBV29-1 many TGCAGCGTCCGGGACGGCGACTCCTACGAGCAGTACTTC CSVRDGDSYEQYF